This T cell receptor (beta chain) was observed in a study of glioma-infiltrating T cells. Whole-study results and caveats: Tissue-blood divergence was below expectation in non-neoplastic patients, above in gliomas. CDR3 overlap between tissue and blood was very small.

The iRepertoire nested amplicon-rescue multiplex PCR amplified TCR alpha and beta CDR3s from RNA. MiXCR, applied by TCRdb to the multiplex PCR reads, yields one record per CDR3 protein. The sample records 95,000 to 110,000 distinct CDR3 sequences, under 30% being singletons. This clonotype has a count of ten or more. The antigen is unknown. V gave up 2 bases and J gave up 4 bases; unmatched junction bases: 8. There are 16 residues in the CDR3. The germline V gene encodes CDR1 DFQATT and CDR2 SNEGSKA (reference sequence). The chain links TRBV20-1 to TRBJ2-1; 10 bases are a match to TRBD2. The TCR comes from a human donor with low-grade glioma or glioblastoma, undergoing nonglioma brain surgery, or in good health (not recorded which). The sequencing sample was made of glioma tissue, nonneoplastic brain tissue, or PBMCs (not recorded which). The CDR3 bases are TGCAGTGCTAGACGCCCCGGGACTAGCGCATACAATGAGCAGTTCTTC. Translated: CSARRPGTSAYNEQFF.